This TCR beta chain was captured in a study of T cells in Graves' hyperthyroidism and ophthalmopathy. The CDR3 has 14 amino acids. Germline loops: CDR1 LNHDA, CDR2 SQIVND (reference sequence). Trimming took 3 bases from V and 7 from J, leaving 15 bases between them. Authors of the study amplified TCR beta CDR3 regions from RNA transcripts. The primer set for the first-round RT-PCR of the TCR CDR3 was HTBI. A single record per CDR3 protein comes from TCRdb applying MiXCR to the multiplex PCR reads. The data show hundreds of thousands of distinct CDR3 sequences, around 22% seen once. The TCR sequence derives from a woman aged 25 to 39 with Graves' ophthalmopathy. V usage is TRBV19 and J usage is TRBJ1-1; possibly TRBD1 for D (6 bases). The sample comprised blood. CDR3 loop: CASSILRPDSEAFF. CDR3 in DNA: TGTGCCAGTAGTATCCTCCGACCGGACAGTGAAGCTTTCTTT.